These T cell receptor beta chains were read from a single sample in a study of T cell repertoires in cytomegalovirus infection. TCRdb recomputed calls from the reads with MiXCR, one row per CDR3 protein. The sample carries fewer than 350,000 distinct CDR3 sequences, just under 30% recorded once. These receptors are not linked to any known antigen. The material sequenced was cultured PBMCs, taken from culture after CMV antigen stimulation. The receptor set was obtained from a human donor in good health (CMV status not recorded). Some clones in this sample may be carry-over from other donors' samples. CDR3s include the opening cysteine and the closing phenylalanine or tryptophan. D genes are given only for firm matches. Clone size is shown for a subset of rows, as once, few, many or a class of expanded clone.

>TRBJ1-4|NA|TRBV5-8|NA
TGTGCCAGCAGCTTGGGGTTCGCCAGTGAAAAACTGTTTTTT
CASSLGFASEKLFF
>TRBJ2-6|NA|TRBV6-1|NA
TGTGCCGTACAGGATCCCTTCTCTGGGGCCAACGTCCTGACTTTC
CAVQDPFSGANVLTF
>TRBJ2-2|TRBD2|TRBV2|NA
TGTGCCAGCAGTGCGGGACTAGGGAACACCGGGGAGCTGTTTTTT
CASSAGLGNTGELFF
>TRBJ1-1|NA|TRBV28|few
TGTGCCAGCAGTAAGACCGGGACGGACACTGAAGCTTTCTTT
CASSKTGTDTEAFF
>TRBJ1-4|NA|TRBV18|NA
TGTGCCAGCTCACCGAAACAGCTTAATGAAAAACTGTTTTTT
CASSPKQLNEKLFF
>TRBJ2-1|NA|TRBV4-1|many
TGCGCCAGCAGCCAAGATAGCGCCTCCTACAATGAGCAGTTCTTC
CASSQDSASYNEQFF
>TRBJ1-1|NA|TRBV7-4|NA
TGTGCCAGCAGCTCGATGGGTGGATCGACTGAAGCTTTCTTT
CASSSMGGSTEAFF
>TRBJ2-2|TRBD2|TRBV5-1|few
TGCGCCAGCAGCTTTTCCCCGACTAGCGGGAGTATGTACACCGGGGAGCTGTTTTTT
CASSFSPTSGSMYTGELFF
>TRBJ2-3|NA|TRBV19|NA
TGTGCCAGTGCTAGTCACTCGGATACGCAGTATTTT
CASASHSDTQYF
>TRBJ1-2|NA|TRBV28|few
TGTGCCAGCAGTTCCGGGGGGTCCCTGGGCTACACCTTC
CASSSGGSLGYTF
>TRBJ1-4|NA|TRBV6-4|NA
TGTGCCAGCAGTGAACAGGGAGACGAAAAACTGTTTTTT
CASSEQGDEKLFF
>TRBJ1-4|NA|TRBV7-9|few
TGTGCCAGCAGCCTACCTTGGGGTAGGGGAGAAAAACTGTTTTTT
CASSLPWGRGEKLFF
>TRBJ1-2|NA|TRBV11-2|NA
TGTGCCAGCAGCTTAGAGGTTCCTAACTATGGCTACACCTTC
CASSLEVPNYGYTF
>TRBJ1-2|TRBD1|TRBV12-3/TRBV12-4|NA
TGTGCCAGCAGGGTCCTACCCGGGACAGGGATGGTAGGCTACACCTTC
CASRVLPGTGMVGYTF
>TRBJ2-1|TRBD2|TRBV9|NA
TGTGCCAGCAGCGTAGTGGGCGGGGGGGCGAATGAGCAGTTCTTC
CASSVVGGGANEQFF
>TRBJ1-1|NA|TRBV29-1|NA
TGCAGCGTTCCACCTCCCGGGACCAACACTGAAGCTTTCTTT
CSVPPPGTNTEAFF
>TRBJ2-1|TRBD2|TRBV11-3|NA
TGTGCCAGCAGCTTAAATAAGGGGGGACTAGCGGGAGTAAGGCAGTTCTTC
CASSLNKGGLAGVRQFF
>TRBJ1-1|NA|TRBV12-3/TRBV12-4|NA
TGTGCCAGCAGTTTAGGAGAGGACTCGAGGGCTTTCTTT
CASSLGEDSRAFF